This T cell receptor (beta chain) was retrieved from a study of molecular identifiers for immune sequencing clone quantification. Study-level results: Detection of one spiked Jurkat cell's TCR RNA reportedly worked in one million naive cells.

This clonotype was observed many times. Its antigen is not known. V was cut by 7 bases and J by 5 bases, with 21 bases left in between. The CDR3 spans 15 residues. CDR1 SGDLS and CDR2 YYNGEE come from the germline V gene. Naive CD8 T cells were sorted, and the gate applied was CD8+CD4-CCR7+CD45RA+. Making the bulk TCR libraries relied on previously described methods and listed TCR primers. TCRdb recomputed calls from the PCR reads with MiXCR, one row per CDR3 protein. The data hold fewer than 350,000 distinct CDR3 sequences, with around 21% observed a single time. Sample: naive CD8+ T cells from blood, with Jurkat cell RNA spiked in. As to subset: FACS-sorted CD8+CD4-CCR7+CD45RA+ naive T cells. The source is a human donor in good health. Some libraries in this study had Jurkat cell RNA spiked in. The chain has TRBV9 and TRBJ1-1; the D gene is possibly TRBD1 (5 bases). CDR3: CASAPTAGRRTEAFF. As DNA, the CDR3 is TGTGCCAGCGCCCCCACGGCAGGGAGGAGGACTGAAGCTTTCTTT.